Listed below are T cell receptor beta chains from one sample, sequenced in a study of beta chain features in type 1 diabetes. Clones were read by immunoSEQ multiplex PCR, and TCRdb kept only the in-frame ones, dropping some. The repertoire has 35,000 to 45,000 clones, 64% of them found once; the top ten carry 2% to 2.5%. The material sequenced was Tregs from blood. The receptor set was obtained from a woman in her 30s in good health. Each CDR3 is given with its conserved first and last residue. D genes are given only for firm matches. The size of a clone is reported for some rows only, either as once, few or many, or as a class for expanded clones.

d_gene,j_gene,v_gene,abundance,CDR3aa
TRBD2,TRBJ2-5,TRBV7-2,NA,CASSSRTSGGGRETQYF
TRBD2,TRBJ2-3,TRBV7-2,few,CASSLGASGSTTDTQYF
NA,TRBJ2-1,TRBV7-3,few,CASSSEAAGSYNEQFF
NA,TRBJ2-7,TRBV19,NA,CASGQPGLTYEQYF
NA,TRBJ2-1,TRBV28,NA,CASTRSAASDEQFF
NA,TRBJ1-2,TRBV6-6,NA,CASSRGQSEGYTF
NA,TRBJ2-1,TRBV28,NA,CASSRSGSYNEQFF
TRBD2,TRBJ2-5,TRBV30,NA,CAWSWSGSGEETQYF
NA,TRBJ2-5,TRBV10-3,NA,CAISESQGSEQYF
TRBD1,TRBJ1-1,TRBV5-5,NA,CASSSGQGRPRTEAFF
TRBD2,TRBJ2-1,TRBV10-2,NA,CASSELAGGYNEQFF
NA,TRBJ1-5,TRBV5-5,NA,CASSQDAGYNQPQHF
TRBD2,TRBJ2-2,TRBV18,NA,CASSWASGRGITGELFF
NA,TRBJ2-7,TRBV6-1,few,CASSEFLTEQYF
TRBD1,TRBJ2-2,TRBV7-8,NA,CASSSWTGNTGELFF
TRBD1,TRBJ1-4,TRBV30,NA,CAWRPQGVYEKLFF
NA,TRBJ2-7,TRBV7-2,NA,CASSFRLGGLQYHYEQYF
NA,TRBJ1-1,TRBV7-2,NA,CASSSWGRGARTEAFF
TRBD1,NA,TRBV10-3,NA,CAISGRDREAEQYF
TRBD1,TRBJ1-2,TRBV30,once,CAWTTGGNWASMTF
NA,TRBJ2-7,TRBV7-2,NA,CASSLDGGQLREQYF
NA,TRBJ2-7,TRBV7-9,NA,CASSLFAGGDEQYF
TRBD1,TRBJ2-3,TRBV18,NA,CASSPGQGASDTQYF
NA,TRBJ1-5,TRBV18,few,CASSTGSWGYQPQHF
NA,TRBJ2-6,TRBV28,NA,CASSRAGANVLTF
NA,TRBJ2-5,TRBV7-9,NA,CASSSRTWKETQYF
NA,TRBJ1-1,TRBV7-2,NA,CASSLVGQQQWNTEAFF